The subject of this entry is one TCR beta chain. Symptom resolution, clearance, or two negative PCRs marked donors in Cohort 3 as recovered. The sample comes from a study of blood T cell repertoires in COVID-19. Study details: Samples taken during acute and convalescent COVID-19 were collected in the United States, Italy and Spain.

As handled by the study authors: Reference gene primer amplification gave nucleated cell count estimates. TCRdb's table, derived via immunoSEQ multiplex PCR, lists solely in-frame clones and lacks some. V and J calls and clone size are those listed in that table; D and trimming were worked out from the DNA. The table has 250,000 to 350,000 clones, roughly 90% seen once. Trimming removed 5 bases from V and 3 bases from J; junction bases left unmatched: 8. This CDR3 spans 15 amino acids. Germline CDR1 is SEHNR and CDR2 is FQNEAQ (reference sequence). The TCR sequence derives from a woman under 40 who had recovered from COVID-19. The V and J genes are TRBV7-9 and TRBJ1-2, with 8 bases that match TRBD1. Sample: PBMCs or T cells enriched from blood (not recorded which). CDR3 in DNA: TGTGCCAGCAGCAGCGGGACAGGAGGTTACTATGGCTACACCTTC. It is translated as CASSSGTGGYYGYTF.